This T cell receptor (beta chain) is drawn from a study of T cells in tumors after PD-1 blockade. Tumor or blood genomic DNA was sequenced, with inputs of 616 ng to 6,004 ng. TCRdb keeps only in-frame clones here, not all; method: immunoSEQ multiplex PCR. Here the sample spans 50,000 or so clones, about four fifths being singletons. Sequenced here: PBMCs, sampled before anti-PD-1 treatment. This receptor was taken from a human donor with basal cell carcinoma.

The CDR3 DNA is TGTGCCAGCACCATCGGTCAGAGCTCCTACAATGAGCAGTTCTTC. This codes for CASTIGQSSYNEQFF. The chain employs TRBV7-9 and TRBJ2-1, with D unclear. CDR1 is SEHNR, CDR2 FQNEAQ, per germline (reference sequence). V was trimmed by 7 bases and J by 0 bases, leaving 13 bases between them. The CDR3 runs 15 residues.